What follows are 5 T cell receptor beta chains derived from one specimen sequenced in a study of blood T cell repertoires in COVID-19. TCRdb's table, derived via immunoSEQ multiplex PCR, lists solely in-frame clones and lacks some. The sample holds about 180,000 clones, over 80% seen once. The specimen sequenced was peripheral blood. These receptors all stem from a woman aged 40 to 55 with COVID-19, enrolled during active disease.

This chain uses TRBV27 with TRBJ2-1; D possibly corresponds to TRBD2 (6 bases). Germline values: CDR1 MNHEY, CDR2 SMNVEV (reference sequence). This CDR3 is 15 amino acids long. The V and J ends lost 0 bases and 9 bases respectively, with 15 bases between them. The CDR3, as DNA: TGTGCCAGCAGTTTATCGAGACTAGAGGTTGGTGAGCAGTTCTTC. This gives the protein CASSLSRLEVGEQFF.

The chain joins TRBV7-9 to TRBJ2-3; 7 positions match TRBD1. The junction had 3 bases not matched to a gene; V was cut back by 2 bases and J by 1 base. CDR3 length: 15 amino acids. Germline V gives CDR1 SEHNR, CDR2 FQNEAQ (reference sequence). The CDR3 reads CASSLNDRGTDTQYF. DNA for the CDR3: TGTGCCAGCAGCTTAAATGACAGGGGCACAGATACGCAGTATTTT. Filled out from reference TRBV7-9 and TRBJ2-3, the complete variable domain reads DTGVSQNPRHKITKRGQNVTFRCDPISEHNRLYWYRQTLGQGPEFLTYFQNEAQLEKSRLLSDRFSAERPKGSFSTLEIQRTEQGDSAMYLCASSLNDRGTDTQYFGPGTRLTVL.

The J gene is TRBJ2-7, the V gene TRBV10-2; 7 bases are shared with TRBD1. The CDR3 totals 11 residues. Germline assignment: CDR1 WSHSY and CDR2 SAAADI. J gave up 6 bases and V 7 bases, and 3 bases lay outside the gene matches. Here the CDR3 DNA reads TGCGCCAGCACCACAGGGGCCGAGCAGTACTTC. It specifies CASTTGAEQYF.

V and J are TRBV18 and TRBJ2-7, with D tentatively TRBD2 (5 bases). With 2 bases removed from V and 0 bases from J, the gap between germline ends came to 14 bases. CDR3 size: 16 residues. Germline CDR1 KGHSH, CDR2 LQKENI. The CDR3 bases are TGTGCCAGCTCACCAATAGTAGCGCTAAGCTCCTACGAGCAGTACTTC. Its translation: CASSPIVALSSYEQYF. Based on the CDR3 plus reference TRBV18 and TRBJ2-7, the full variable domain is NAGVMQNPRHLVRRRGQEARLRCSPMKGHSHVYWYRQLPEEGLKFMVYLQKENIIDESGMPKERFSAEFPKEGPSILRIQQVVRGDSAAYFCASSPIVALSSYEQYFGPGTRLTVT.

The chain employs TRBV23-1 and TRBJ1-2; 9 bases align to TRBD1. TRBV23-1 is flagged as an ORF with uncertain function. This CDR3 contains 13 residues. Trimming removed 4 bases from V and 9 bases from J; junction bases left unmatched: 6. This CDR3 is CASSRDRVKCYTF. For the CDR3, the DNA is TGCGCCAGCAGTCGGGACAGGGTCAAGTGCTACACCTTC.